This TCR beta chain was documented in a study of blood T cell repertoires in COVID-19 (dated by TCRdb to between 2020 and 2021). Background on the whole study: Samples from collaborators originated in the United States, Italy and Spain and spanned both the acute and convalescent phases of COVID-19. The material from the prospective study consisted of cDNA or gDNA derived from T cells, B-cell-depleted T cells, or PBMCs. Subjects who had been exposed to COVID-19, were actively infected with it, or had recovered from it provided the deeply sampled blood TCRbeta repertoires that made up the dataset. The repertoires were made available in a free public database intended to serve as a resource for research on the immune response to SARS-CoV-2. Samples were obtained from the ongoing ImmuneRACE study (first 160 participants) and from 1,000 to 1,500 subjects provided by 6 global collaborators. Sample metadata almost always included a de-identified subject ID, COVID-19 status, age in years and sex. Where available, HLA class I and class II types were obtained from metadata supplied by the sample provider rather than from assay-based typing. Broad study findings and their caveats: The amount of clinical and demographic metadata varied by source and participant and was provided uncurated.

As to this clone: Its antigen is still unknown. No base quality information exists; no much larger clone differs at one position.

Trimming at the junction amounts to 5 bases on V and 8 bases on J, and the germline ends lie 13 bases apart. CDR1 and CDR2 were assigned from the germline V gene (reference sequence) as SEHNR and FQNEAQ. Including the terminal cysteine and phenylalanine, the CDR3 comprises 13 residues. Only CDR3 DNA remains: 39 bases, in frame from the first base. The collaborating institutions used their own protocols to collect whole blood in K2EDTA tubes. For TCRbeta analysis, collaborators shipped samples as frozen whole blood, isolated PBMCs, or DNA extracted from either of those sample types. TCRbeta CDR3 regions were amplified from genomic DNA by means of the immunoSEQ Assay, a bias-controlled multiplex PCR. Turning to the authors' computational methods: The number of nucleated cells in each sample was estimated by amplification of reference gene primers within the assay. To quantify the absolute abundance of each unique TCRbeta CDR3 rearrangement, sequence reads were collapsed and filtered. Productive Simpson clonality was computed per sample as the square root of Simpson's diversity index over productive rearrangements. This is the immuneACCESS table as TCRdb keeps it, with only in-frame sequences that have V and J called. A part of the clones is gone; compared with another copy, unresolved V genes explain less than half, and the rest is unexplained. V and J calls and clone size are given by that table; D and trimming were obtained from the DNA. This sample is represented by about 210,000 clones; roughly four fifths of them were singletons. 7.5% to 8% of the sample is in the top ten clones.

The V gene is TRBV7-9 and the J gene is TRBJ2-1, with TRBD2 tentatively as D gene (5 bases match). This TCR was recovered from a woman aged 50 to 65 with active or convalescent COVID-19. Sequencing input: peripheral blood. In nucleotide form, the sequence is TGTGCCAGCAGCCCGTCGGGGTGGGATGAGCAGTTCTTC. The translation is CASSPSGWDEQFF. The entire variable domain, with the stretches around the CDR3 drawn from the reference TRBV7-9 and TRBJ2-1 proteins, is DTGVSQNPRHKITKRGQNVTFRCDPISEHNRLYWYRQTLGQGPEFLTYFQNEAQLEKSRLLSDRFSAERPKGSFSTLEIQRTEQGDSAMYLCASSPSGWDEQFFGPGTRLTVL.